Below are 6 T cell receptor beta chains sequenced from a single sample in a study of spatial heterogeneity in lung cancer. Indicated time point: sample taken at primary tumor resection. TCRdb called the 5' RACE reads again in MiXCR, with one record for every CDR3 protein. The sample holds about 8,600 distinct CDR3 sequences, around 4.5% seen once. The sequencing here drew on PBMCs, taken at surgery. The receptors were sampled from a male donor with early-stage non-small cell lung cancer.

Ten or more counts support this clonotype. The gene calls are TRBV5-6 and TRBJ2-7; D is perhaps TRBD1 (5 bases). Trimming removed 4 bases at V and 2 bases at J, with 16 bases between. Per the germline V gene, CDR1 is SGHDT and CDR2 is YYEEEE. The CDR3 is 15 residues long. Here the CDR3 reads CASSADSIEPYEQYF. CDR3 DNA: TGTGCCAGCAGCGCCGACAGCATTGAGCCCTACGAGCAGTACTTC. The whole variable domain, filled in from reference TRBV5-6 and TRBJ2-7, reads DAGVTQSPTHLIKTRGQQVTLRCSPKSGHDTVSWYQQALGQGPQFIFQYYEEEERQRGNFPDRFSGHQFPNYSSELNVNALLLGDSALYLCASSADSIEPYEQYFGPGTRLTVT.

This clonotype was recorded at least ten times. The gene calls are TRBV5-1 and TRBJ2-2; D is ambiguous. The V end lost 1 base, the J end lost 2 bases, and 12 bases lay between the germline ends. Germline CDR1 SGHRS, CDR2 YFSETQ. This CDR3 region has 16 residues. This CDR3 is CASSLNIGPNTGELFF. DNA for the CDR3: TGCGCCAGCAGCTTGAATATAGGACCAAACACCGGGGAGCTGTTTTTT.

This clonotype was detected only a few times. The chain joins TRBV9 to TRBJ1-2, with D tentatively TRBD1 (5 bases). The V gene's germline CDR1 is SGDLS and CDR2 YYNGEE. The CDR3 is 13 residues long. V lost 0 bases to trimming and J lost 8 bases, with 11 bases between them. The CDR3, as DNA: TGTGCCAGCAGCGTAGGCGGGGCGCAGGGCTACACCTTC. Protein: CASSVGGAQGYTF.

By share of the sample, this clonotype is medium-sized. The V and J genes are TRBV4-3 and TRBJ2-3, with a possible D match to TRBD1 (5 bases). Germline V lookup: CDR1 LGHNA, CDR2 YSLEER. V was pared by 0 bases and J by 2 bases, with 9 bases between. This CDR3 has 15 residues. CDR3 amino acids: CASSQEGAVTDTQYF. The CDR3 bases are TGCGCCAGCAGCCAAGAAGGGGCAGTCACAGATACGCAGTATTTT.

Many counts were recorded for this clonotype. The chain is built from TRBV25-1 and TRBJ2-5; D perhaps matches TRBD1 (6 bases). The CDR3 runs 14 residues. Germline values: CDR1 MGHDK, CDR2 SYGVNS. V was shortened by 4 bases and J by 1 base, with 10 bases between the two germline ends. The CDR3 region is CASSVTGTQETQYF. The CDR3 DNA reads as TGTGCCAGCAGTGTGACAGGTACCCAAGAGACCCAGTACTTC. Drawing the rest from reference TRBV25-1 and TRBJ2-5, the complete variable domain is EADIYQTPRYLVIGTGKKITLECSQTMGHDKMYWYQQDPGMELHLIHYSYGVNSTEKGDLSSESTVSRIRTEHFPLTLESARPSHTSQYLCASSVTGTQETQYFGPGTRLLVL.

The chain combines TRBV7-6 with TRBJ1-2; D call uncertain. The CDR3 is 15 amino acids. The V gene's germline CDR1 is SGHVS and CDR2 FNYEAQ. Trimming left V 1 base short and J 3 bases short, with 12 bases between. CDR3 protein: CASSLGTAQYYGYTF. CDR3 in DNA: TGTGCCAGCAGCTTAGGGACCGCTCAGTACTATGGCTACACCTTC.